Listed below are T cell receptor beta chains from one sample, sequenced in a study of radiotherapy plus CTLA-4 blockade in lung cancer. Repertoires were generated with immunoSEQ multiplex PCR, while TCRdb's copy carries only in-frame clones and drops some. This sample has 75,000 to 100,000 clones; 80% to 85% occur once, and the top ten carry approximately 3.4%. Sequenced here: peripheral blood, sampled from a patient treated with radiotherapy plus ipilimumab. These receptors all come from a human donor with non-small cell lung cancer who had a partial response to radiotherapy plus ipilimumab. Each CDR3 is given with its conserved first and last residue. The D gene is left open where the match is weak. Clone size is stated in some rows and not others, as once, few, many or a class when expanded.

17	TRBV7-2	-	TRBD2	TRBJ2-1	CASSLAPARGSPREKFF	TGTGCCAGCAGCTTAGCGCCTGCGCGGGGGTCACCCCGGGAGAAGTTCTTC
12	TRBV7-9	-	-	TRBJ1-2	CAHEGGFNGYTF	TGTGCCCACGAGGGCGGATTTAATGGCTACACCTTC
13	TRBV2	-	-	TRBJ2-7	CASSSTGFYEQYF	TGTGCCAGCAGCTCGACAGGATTCTACGAGCAGTACTTC
14	TRBV2	-	-	TRBJ2-1	CASSEGHLYNEQFF	TGTGCCAGCAGTGAAGGACACCTCTACAATGAGCAGTTCTTC
17	TRBV5-1	-	TRBD2	TRBJ2-1	CASSSSLAGGPSGEQFF	TGCGCCAGCAGCTCGAGTCTAGCGGGAGGGCCGTCGGGTGAGCAGTTCTTC
15	TRBV19	-	-	TRBJ1-5	CASSIVGARNQPQHF	TGTGCCAGTAGTATAGTAGGGGCCCGGAATCAGCCCCAGCATTTT
15	TRBV30	-	TRBD2	TRBJ2-1	CAWSQPGLALDEQFF	TGTGCCTGGAGTCAACCGGGACTAGCGTTAGATGAGCAGTTCTTC
14	TRBV6-1	-	-	TRBJ1-1	CASSYRGSDTEAFF	TGTGCCAGCAGTTATAGAGGCTCGGACACTGAAGCTTTCTTT
13	TRBV7-9	-	-	TRBJ1-2	CASSLEREAGYTF	TGTGCCAGCAGCTTAGAAAGGGAGGCTGGCTACACCTTC
18	TRBV7-8	-	TRBD2	TRBJ2-1	CASSFSGGSTSGSNEQFF	TGTGCCAGCAGCTTCTCGGGTGGTTCGACTAGCGGGAGTAATGAGCAGTTCTTC
12	TRBV30	-	TRBD1	TRBJ1-3	CAWSDRGNTIYF	TGTGCCTGGTCGGACAGGGGAAACACCATATATTTT
16	TRBV7-6	-	-	TRBJ1-1	CASSLGRGRGNTEAFF	TGTGCCAGCAGCTTAGGCAGGGGCCGCGGCAACACTGAAGCTTTCTTT
14	TRBV5-1	once	-	TRBJ1-2	CASSLVAGIDGYTF	TGCGCCAGCAGCTTGGTTGCAGGGATCGATGGCTACACCTTC